This T cell receptor beta chain was identified in a study of cytomegalovirus exposure and HLA in healthy donors. Across the whole study: From about 180 million T cells, an earlier analysis saw approximately 110 million unique TCR beta sequences.

CDR3 length: 14 residues. Per germline, CDR1 LNHDA and CDR2 SQIVND (reference sequence). Trimming left V 3 bases short and J 0 bases short, with 9 bases between. Study results and caveats: Later analysis indicated greater clonal expansion among HLA-associated TCR beta chains than among equally common other chains. Follow-up analysis found HLA locus-dependent TCR association rates, highest for DRB1 and lowest for HLA-C. The authors excluded some V segments, including TRBV6-2 and TRBV6-3, as indistinguishable.

Vbeta (60) and Jbeta (13) primers were used in the PCR. This table comes from immunoSEQ multiplex PCR, and its TCRdb copy is limited to in-frame clones, with some not included. Of about 110,000 clones in the sample, 76% were seen once. Only one count was recorded for this clone. Its antigen is still unknown. The specimen sequenced was PBMCs. The sequence was collected from a woman in her fifties or sixties in good health and CMV-seropositive. The genes are TRBV19 and TRBJ2-7, with D perhaps matching TRBD2 (6 bases). The CDR3 coding sequence is TGTGCCAGTAGTATTAGCGGAAACTCCTACGAGCAGTACTTC. Its translation is CASSISGNSYEQYF.